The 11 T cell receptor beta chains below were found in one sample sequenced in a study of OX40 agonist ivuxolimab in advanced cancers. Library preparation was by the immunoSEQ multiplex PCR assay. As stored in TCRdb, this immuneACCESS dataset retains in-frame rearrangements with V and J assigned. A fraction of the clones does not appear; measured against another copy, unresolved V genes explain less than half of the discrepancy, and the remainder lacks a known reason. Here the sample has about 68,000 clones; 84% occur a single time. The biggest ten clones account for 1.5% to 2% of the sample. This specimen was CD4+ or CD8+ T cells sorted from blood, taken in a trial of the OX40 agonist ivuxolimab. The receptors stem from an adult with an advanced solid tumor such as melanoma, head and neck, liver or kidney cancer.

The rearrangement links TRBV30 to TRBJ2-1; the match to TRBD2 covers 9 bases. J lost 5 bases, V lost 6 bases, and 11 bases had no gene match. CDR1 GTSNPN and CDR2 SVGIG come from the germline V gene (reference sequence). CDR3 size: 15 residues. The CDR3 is CACMTSGDINNEQFF. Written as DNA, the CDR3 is TGTGCCTGCATGACTAGCGGCGATATTAACAATGAGCAGTTCTTC.

The CDR3 is CASSLAGGRETQYF. The CDR3 coding sequence is TGTGCCAGCAGCTTAGCAGGGGGGAGAGAGACCCAGTACTTC. J is TRBJ2-5 and V is TRBV7-9; the D call may be TRBD1 or TRBD2 (6 bases each). CDR3 length: 14 residues. The germline CDR1 and CDR2 sequences are SEHNR and FQNEAQ (reference sequence). Deletions cut 0 bases from V and 4 bases from J, with 9 bases between.

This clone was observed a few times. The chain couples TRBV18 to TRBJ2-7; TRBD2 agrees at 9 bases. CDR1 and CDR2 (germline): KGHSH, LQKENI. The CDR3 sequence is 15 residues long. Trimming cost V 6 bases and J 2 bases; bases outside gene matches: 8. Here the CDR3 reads CASSPLAGEAYEQYF. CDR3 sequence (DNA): TGTGCCAGCTCCCCTTTAGCGGGAGAAGCCTACGAGCAGTACTTC.

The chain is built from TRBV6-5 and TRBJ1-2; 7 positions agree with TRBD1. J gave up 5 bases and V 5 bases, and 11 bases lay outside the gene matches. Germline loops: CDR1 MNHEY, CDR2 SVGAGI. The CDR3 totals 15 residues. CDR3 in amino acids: CASSGDRDRLYGYTF. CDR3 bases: TGTGCCAGCAGTGGCGACAGGGATCGGTTGTATGGCTACACCTTC.

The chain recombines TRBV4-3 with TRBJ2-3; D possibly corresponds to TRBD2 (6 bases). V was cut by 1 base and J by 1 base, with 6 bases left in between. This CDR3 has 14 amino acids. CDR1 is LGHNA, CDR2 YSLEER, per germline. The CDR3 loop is CASSQAGGTDTQYF. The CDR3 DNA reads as TGCGCCAGCAGCCAAGCGGGGGGCACAGATACGCAGTATTTT.

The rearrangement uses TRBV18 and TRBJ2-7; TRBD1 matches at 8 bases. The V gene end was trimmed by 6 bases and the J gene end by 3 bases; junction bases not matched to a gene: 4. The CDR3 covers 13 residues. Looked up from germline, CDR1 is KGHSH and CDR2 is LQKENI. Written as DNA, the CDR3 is TGTGCCAGCTCTCAGGGACAGGACTACGAGCAGTACTTC. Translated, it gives CASSQGQDYEQYF.

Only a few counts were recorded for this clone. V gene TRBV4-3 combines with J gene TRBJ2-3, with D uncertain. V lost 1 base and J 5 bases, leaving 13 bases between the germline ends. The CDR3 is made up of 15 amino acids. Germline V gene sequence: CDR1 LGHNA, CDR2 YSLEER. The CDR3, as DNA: TGCGCCAGCAGCCAAGTATACTTCACGTTAGATACGCAGTATTTT. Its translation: CASSQVYFTLDTQYF.

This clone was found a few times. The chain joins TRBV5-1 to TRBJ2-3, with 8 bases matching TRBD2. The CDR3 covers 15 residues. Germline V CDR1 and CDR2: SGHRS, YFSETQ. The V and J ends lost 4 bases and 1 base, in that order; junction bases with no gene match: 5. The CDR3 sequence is CASSISTSGTDTQYF. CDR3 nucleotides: TGCGCCAGCAGCATTTCGACTAGCGGCACAGATACGCAGTATTTT. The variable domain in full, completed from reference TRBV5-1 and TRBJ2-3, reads KAGVTQTPRYLIKTRGQQVTLSCSPISGHRSVSWYQQTPGQGLQFLFEYFSETQRNKGNFPGRFSGRQFSNSRSEMNVSTLELGDSALYLCASSISTSGTDTQYFGPGTRLTVL.

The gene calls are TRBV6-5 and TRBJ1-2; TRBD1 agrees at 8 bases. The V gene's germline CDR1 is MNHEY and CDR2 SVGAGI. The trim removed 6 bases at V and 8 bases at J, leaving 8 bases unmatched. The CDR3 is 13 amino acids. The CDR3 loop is CASREDREEGYTF. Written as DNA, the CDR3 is TGTGCCAGCAGAGAGGACAGGGAAGAAGGCTACACCTTC.

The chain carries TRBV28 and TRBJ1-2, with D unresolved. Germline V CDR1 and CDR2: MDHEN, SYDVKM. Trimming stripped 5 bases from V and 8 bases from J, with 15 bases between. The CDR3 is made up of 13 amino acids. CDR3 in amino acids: CASSNQVLLGYTF. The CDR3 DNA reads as TGTGCCAGCAGTAACCAAGTCTTGTTAGGCTACACCTTC.

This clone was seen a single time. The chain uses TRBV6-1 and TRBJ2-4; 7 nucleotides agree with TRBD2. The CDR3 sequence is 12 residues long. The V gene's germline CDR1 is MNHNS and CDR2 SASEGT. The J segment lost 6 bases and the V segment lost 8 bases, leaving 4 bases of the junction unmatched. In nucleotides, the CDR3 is TGTGCCAGCCTCGGCGGGGGAAACATTCAGTACTTC. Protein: CASLGGGNIQYF.